Listed below are T cell receptor beta chains from one sample, sequenced in a study of Ad26.COV2.S vaccination and SARS-CoV-2 variants. TCRdb's copy holds only in-frame clones and misses some; the assay was immunoSEQ multiplex PCR. The table shows hundreds of thousands of clones, with roughly 86% occurring only once. The source was peripheral blood, collected in a trial of Ad26.COV2.S vaccine versus placebo. The receptors were sampled from a person aged 18-65 years who received the Ad26.COV2.S COVID-19 vaccine or a placebo. CDR3s leave out the opening cysteine and the closing phenylalanine or tryptophan. Fields, in order: V gene, CDR3 protein.

V: TRBV6-4; CDR3: ASSVLAGTYNEQF
V: TRBV2; CDR3: ASTQVTSGDTQY
V: TRBV5-1; CDR3: ASSLAAGAINEQY
V: TRBV4-1; CDR3: ASSRPQVSGNTIY
V: TRBV30; CDR3: AWGTGGTDTQY
V: TRBV19; CDR3: ASTPKRGSSGNTIY
V: TRBV28; CDR3: ASSLRTNLDYEQY
V: TRBV5-8; CDR3: ASSPGGRGSDEKLF
V: TRBV30; CDR3: AWSVQGGGELF
V: TRBV5-5; CDR3: ASSSSDSLNSPLH